The 10 T cell receptor beta chains reported below all come from one sample, sequenced in a study of CD8 T cells in ankylosing spondylitis. TCRdb passed the 5' RACE reads through MiXCR, listing each CDR3 protein once. The sample yields hundreds of thousands of distinct CDR3 sequences, roughly 8% seen once. The sample consisted of blood, either unsorted or a sorted T cell fraction (not recorded which). All receptors derive from a female donor with ankylosing spondylitis or in good health (not recorded which).

This clonotype was counted ten times or more. The genes are TRBV6-6 and TRBJ1-4; a weak D match, TRBD1 (5 bases). This CDR3 is built from 14 residues. The V end lost 7 bases, the J end lost 0 bases, and 9 bases lay between the germline ends. Germline CDR1 is MNHNY and CDR2 is SVGAGI (reference sequence). The CDR3 DNA follows: TGTGCCAGCACCGCGACAGCAACTAATGAAAAACTGTTTTTT. Translating it yields CASTATATNEKLFF.

This clonotype has a count of ten or more. This chain links TRBV27 with TRBJ2-2; the D is unclear. This CDR3 is 13 amino acids long. CDR1 is MNHEY and CDR2 is SMNVEV in the germline V gene (reference sequence). V was cut by 5 bases and J by 6 bases, with 10 bases left in between. This CDR3 reads CASSTSPPGELFF. For the CDR3, the DNA is TGTGCCAGCAGTACCTCTCCACCCGGGGAGCTGTTTTTT.

On this clonotype: Being one base from a much bigger clone, this may be a read error. The V call is TRBV19, the J call TRBJ1-1, with D unclear. The germline V and J ends were trimmed by 5 bases and 4 bases, with 14 bases remaining between them. Germline V gives CDR1 LNHDA, CDR2 SQIVND (reference sequence). The CDR3 length is 14 residues. CDR3 bases: TGTGCCAGTAGTCTCCGGAGCGCTTGCACTGAAGCTTTCTTT. It translates to CASSLRSACTEAFF.

This clonotype has ten or more counts. The chain uses TRBV20-1 and TRBJ2-1, with TRBD2 matching over 7 bases. Germline lookup yields CDR1 DFQATT and CDR2 SNEGSKA (reference sequence). Trimming took 3 bases from V and 0 from J; bases not matched to a gene: 11. This CDR3 contains 17 residues. For the CDR3, the DNA is TGCAGTGCTAGGGCCTCTAGCGGCCTGAGCTCCTACAATGAGCAGTTCTTC. The encoded protein is CSARASSGLSSYNEQFF.

V is TRBV7-9 and J is TRBJ1-1, with TRBD1 as a possible D gene (5 bases). The CDR3 is 15 amino acids. Trimming removed 8 bases at V and 3 bases at J, with 19 bases between. The V gene's germline CDR1 is SEHNR and CDR2 FQNEAQ (reference sequence). The CDR3 region has the DNA TGTGCCAGCCGATCGTTGGGGGGAAAGGACACTGAAGCTTTCTTT. Protein: CASRSLGGKDTEAFF.

The table lists this clonotype with many counts. The rearrangement uses TRBV6-5 and TRBJ1-5; D gene uncertain. CDR1 is MNHEY and CDR2 is SVGAGI in the germline V gene. This CDR3 is 15 amino acids long. V was cut by 7 bases and J by 0 bases, with 13 bases left in between. In nucleotides, the CDR3 is TGTGCCAGCAAACCGGCCCATAATAGCAATCAGCCCCAGCATTTT. Translating gives CASKPAHNSNQPQHF.

This chain joins TRBV7-9 and TRBJ2-7; D may be TRBD2 (6 bases). This CDR3 contains 13 residues. Trimming pared 5 bases from V and 4 bases from J, leaving 12 bases between. From germline, CDR1 is SEHNR and CDR2 FQNEAQ (reference sequence). The CDR3: CASSQGGVYEQYF. The CDR3 nucleotides are TGTGCCAGCAGCCAAGGAGGGGTTTACGAGCAGTACTTC.

This clonotype was counted at least ten times. The chain joins TRBV20-1 to TRBJ1-3; D is undetermined. Trimming pared 7 bases from V and 4 bases from J, leaving 8 bases between. This CDR3 spans 11 amino acids. Germline CDR1 and CDR2: DFQATT and SNEGSKA (reference sequence). CDR3: CSGVSGNTIYF. CDR3 DNA sequence: TGCAGTGGGGTTTCAGGAAACACCATATATTTT.

This clonotype was seen a few times. CDR3 DNA: TGTGCCATCTCGTCTCTTGCGGGCCAGGGGGAGCTGTTTTTT. Its protein is CAISSLAGQGELFF. The V and J genes are TRBV10-3 and TRBJ2-2; weak D call: TRBD2 (5 bases). This CDR3 has 14 amino acids. Germline V gives CDR1 ENHRY, CDR2 SYGVKD. The V and J ends lost 8 bases and 8 bases respectively, with 18 bases between them.

This clonotype was observed many times. The rearrangement links TRBV7-6 to TRBJ2-1; tentatively, D is TRBD1 (5 bases). The CDR3 sequence is 13 residues long. V dropped 2 bases and J dropped 8 bases, with 10 bases sitting between them. In germline, CDR1 is SGHVS, CDR2 FNYEAQ. DNA of the CDR3: TGTGCCAGCAGCTTAAGAAGGGGCGATGAGCAGTTCTTC. It yields the protein CASSLRRGDEQFF.